These 21 T cell receptor beta chains came from one sample sequenced in a study of cytotoxic CD8 clonotypes in ibrutinib-treated CLL. Measured with immunoSEQ multiplex PCR; TCRdb has only the in-frame clones, and not every one. Seen here are 200,000 to 250,000 clones, approximately 79% observed once, and the top ten hold roughly 11%. The starting material was PBMCs, obtained after 12 months of ibrutinib treatment. The receptor set was obtained from a human donor with chronic lymphocytic leukemia.

This clone was observed a single time. The chain combines TRBV6-5 with TRBJ1-5; D is ambiguous. Germline V gene lookup returns CDR1 MNHEY and CDR2 SVGAGI. The CDR3 covers 15 residues. V was trimmed by 0 bases and J by 4 bases, leaving 10 bases between them. The DNA for the CDR3 is TGTGCCAGCAGTTACTCCCTTGGTGGGAATCAGCCCCAGCATTTT. It specifies CASSYSLGGNQPQHF.

The chain carries TRBV6-1 and TRBJ2-7; no clear D gene. Trimming cost V 2 bases and J 1 base, with 9 bases left between them. The CDR3 consists of 14 residues. Germline CDR1 reads MNHNS; CDR2 reads SASEGT. This chain's CDR3 is CASSEYRPSYEQYF. In DNA form, the CDR3 reads TGTGCCAGCAGTGAATACCGCCCTTCCTACGAGCAGTACTTC.

The chain links TRBV27 to TRBJ1-1; 7 bases fit TRBD1. Germline CDR1 reads MNHEY; CDR2 reads SMNVEV (reference sequence). The CDR3 runs 14 residues. With 5 bases clipped from V and 0 bases from J, the junction kept 3 bases outside the gene matches. CDR3 in DNA: TGTGCCAGCAGTCCCGGGACAGTGAACACTGAAGCTTTCTTT. It translates to CASSPGTVNTEAFF.

The chain employs TRBV5-4 and TRBJ2-1, with D unclear. With 0 bases removed from V and 8 bases from J, the gap between germline ends came to 6 bases. This CDR3 comprises 12 residues. Germline CDR1 SGHNT, CDR2 YYREEE (reference sequence). This chain's CDR3 is CASSLVLDEQFF. CDR3 nucleotides: TGTGCCAGCAGCTTGGTCCTCGATGAGCAGTTCTTC. Full variable domain (rest looked up from reference TRBV5-4 and TRBJ2-1): ETGVTQSPTHLIKTRGQQVTLRCSSQSGHNTVSWYQQALGQGPQFIFQYYREEENGRGNFPPRFSGLQFPNYSSELNVNALELDDSALYLCASSLVLDEQFFGPGTRLTVL.

The chain has TRBV6-1 and TRBJ1-2, with D possibly being TRBD1 (6 bases). The CDR3 length is 13 residues. V gave up 7 bases and J gave up 2 bases, with 11 bases separating them. CDR1 is MNHNS, CDR2 SASEGT, per germline. In DNA form, the CDR3 reads TGTGCCAGCACACCGGGACACAACTATGGCTACACCTTC. Encoded protein: CASTPGHNYGYTF.

V gene TRBV13 combines with J gene TRBJ2-7, with D perhaps being TRBD1 or TRBD2 (5 bases each). V was clipped by 3 bases and J by 7 bases, with 25 bases between them. Germline lookup yields CDR1 PRHDT and CDR2 FYEKMQ (reference sequence). The CDR3 consists of 17 residues. The CDR3 protein is CASSFASGPTALGEQYF. The CDR3 DNA is TGTGCCAGCAGCTTCGCCTCGGGACCTACAGCCTTGGGGGAGCAGTACTTC.

The chain joins TRBV4-2 to TRBJ2-7; 9 bases fit TRBD2. Trimming took 1 base from V and 1 from J; bases not matched to a gene: 5. The germline V gene encodes CDR1 LGHNA and CDR2 YNFKEQ. CDR3 length equals 16 residues. CDR3 in amino acids: CASSQVEAGGSYEQYF. CDR3 DNA: TGTGCCAGCAGCCAAGTAGAAGCGGGAGGATCCTACGAGCAGTACTTC.

The chain joins TRBV11-3 to TRBJ2-5; possible D gene TRBD1, 6 bases. The CDR3 is made up of 15 amino acids. Between the trimmed V and J ends, which lost 6 bases and 2 bases, there was a span of 16 bases. Germline CDR1 SGHNT, CDR2 YENEEA. The CDR3 spells CASSLGARGQETQYF. The CDR3 bases are TGTGCCAGCAGTTTGGGGGCTCGTGGGCAAGAGACCCAGTACTTC. Complete variable domain (other parts from reference TRBV11-3 and TRBJ2-5): EAGVVQSPRYKIIEKKQPVAFWCNPISGHNTLYWYLQNLGQGPELLIRYENEEAVDDSQLPKDRFSAERLKGVDSTLKIQPAELGDSAVYLCASSLGARGQETQYFGPGTRLLVL.

As DNA, the CDR3 is TGTGCGATAAGTTCGAACACTGAAGCTTTCTTT. This gives the protein CAISSNTEAFF. The chain joins TRBV6-5 to TRBJ1-1; D unclear. The CDR3 runs 11 residues. Germline V gene lookup returns CDR1 MNHEY and CDR2 SVGAGI.

The J gene is TRBJ2-6, the V gene TRBV27; the D is unclear. Trimming took 6 bases from V and 2 from J, leaving 8 bases between them. CDR3 length: 14 amino acids. CDR1 MNHEY and CDR2 SMNVEV come from the germline V gene (reference sequence). CDR3 residues: CASSREPGANVLTF. The CDR3 region has the DNA TGTGCCAGCAGCCGAGAGCCTGGGGCCAACGTCCTGACTTTC.

This clone was counted a few times. The chain employs TRBV10-3 and TRBJ1-5; TRBD1 aligns across 8 bases. This CDR3 contains 14 residues. After removal of 4 bases from V and 7 bases from J, the junction contained 6 bases not matched to a gene. CDR1 is ENHRY, CDR2 SYGVKD, per germline. Here the CDR3 DNA reads TGTGCCATCAGTGCAGGGGGCGCGGGCCAGCCCCAGCATTTT. This gives the protein CAISAGGAGQPQHF.

The V and J genes are TRBV11-2 and TRBJ2-7; D is perhaps TRBD1 or TRBD2 (5 bases each). The germline V and J ends were trimmed by 5 bases and 0 bases, with 14 bases remaining between them. The CDR3 totals 15 residues. Germline CDR1 is SGHAT and CDR2 is FQNNGV. Written as DNA, the CDR3 is TGTGCCAGCAGCAGGCCGGGACGCAACTCCTACGAGCAGTACTTC. Protein sequence: CASSRPGRNSYEQYF. The variable domain in full, completed from reference TRBV11-2 and TRBJ2-7, reads EAGVAQSPRYKIIEKRQSVAFWCNPISGHATLYWYQQILGQGPKLLIQFQNNGVVDDSQLPKDRFSAERLKGVDSTLKIQPAKLEDSAVYLCASSRPGRNSYEQYFGPGTRLTVT.

The chain links TRBV5-1 to TRBJ1-4, with 8 bases lining up with TRBD1. CDR1 and CDR2 from the germline V gene are SGHRS and YFSETQ. J was trimmed by 2 bases and V by 4 bases; bases with no gene match: 16. This CDR3 is 19 amino acids long. CDR3 bases: TGCGCCAGCAGCATATCCTGGGGGGCAGGGGGCCTCACTAATGAAAAACTGTTTTTT. Translating gives CASSISWGAGGLTNEKLFF.

This chain joins TRBV5-1 and TRBJ2-7; 7 nucleotides align to TRBD1. The CDR3 has 15 amino acids. V was pared by 5 bases and J by 2 bases, with 10 bases of the junction left unmatched. The V gene's germline CDR1 is SGHRS and CDR2 YFSETQ. The CDR3 region is CASSQTGLAPYEQYF. CDR3 coding DNA: TGCGCCAGCAGTCAGACAGGGTTGGCCCCCTACGAGCAGTACTTC.

The chain employs TRBV29-1 and TRBJ2-7; D is perhaps TRBD1 (6 bases). CDR3 length: 11 amino acids. Trimming removed 6 bases at V and 4 bases at J, with 10 bases between. Germline V gene lookup returns CDR1 SQVTM and CDR2 ANQGSEA. CDR3: CSVRGLYEQYF. CDR3 bases: TGCAGCGTCAGGGGTTTATACGAGCAGTACTTC.

This chain connects TRBV10-1 to TRBJ2-7; 11 bases match TRBD2. V shed 8 bases, J shed 9 bases, and the junction held 9 bases outside the gene matches. Germline loops: CDR1 WNHNN, CDR2 SYGVQD (reference sequence). This CDR3 is built from 13 residues. This CDR3 reads CASSVLAGVGQYF. For the CDR3, the DNA is TGCGCCAGCTCTGTACTAGCGGGAGTAGGGCAGTACTTC.

This chain uses TRBV30 with TRBJ1-1; D is uncertain. Per the germline V gene, CDR1 is GTSNPN and CDR2 is SVGIG (reference sequence). The CDR3 has 11 amino acids. The ends were cut back, 0 bases at V and 6 bases at J, with 5 bases in the middle. The CDR3 region is CAWSVVSEAFF. Written as DNA, the CDR3 is TGTGCCTGGAGTGTAGTCTCTGAAGCTTTCTTT. The full variable domain, completed using reference TRBV30 and TRBJ1-1, is SQTIHQWPATLVQPVGSPLSLECTVEGTSNPNLYWYRQAAGRGLQLLFYSVGIGQISSEVPQNLSASRPQDRQFILSSKKLLLSDSGFYLCAWSVVSEAFFGQGTRLTVV.

This rearrangement joins TRBV2 to TRBJ2-2, with D possibly TRBD1 on 7 matching bases. The CDR3 length is 16 residues. Germline V gene data show CDR1 as SNHLY and CDR2 as FYNNEI. With 2 bases removed from V and 4 bases from J, the gap between germline ends came to 14 bases. The chain's CDR3 is CASSEIGRGVTGELFF. The CDR3 nucleotides read TGTGCCAGCAGTGAAATAGGCAGGGGGGTCACCGGGGAGCTGTTTTTT. The whole variable domain, remainder taken from reference TRBV2 and TRBJ2-2, is EPEVTQTPSHQVTQMGQEVILRCVPISNHLYFYWYRQILGQKVEFLVSFYNNEISEKSEIFDDQFSVERPDGSNFTLKIRSTKLEDSAMYFCASSEIGRGVTGELFFGEGSRLTVL.

The CDR3 DNA follows: TGCGCCAGCAGCAATAGGGGGACAGACAATCAGCCCCAGCATTTT. Its translation: CASSNRGTDNQPQHF. The V gene is TRBV4-1, the J gene TRBJ1-5, with 7 bases aligning to TRBD1. V lost 5 bases, J lost 3 bases, and 7 bases stayed unmatched. Germline V CDR1 and CDR2: MGHRA, YSYEKL. This CDR3 has 15 residues.

This clone was observed a single time. The V call is TRBV2, the J call TRBJ2-1, with 8 bases that match TRBD2. V lost 8 bases and J lost 4; bases outside the gene matches: 4. The CDR3 covers 13 residues. Germline V CDR1 and CDR2: SNHLY, FYNNEI. As DNA, the CDR3 is TGTGCCAGCTTAGCGGGGCTTTACAATGAGCAGTTCTTC. It specifies CASLAGLYNEQFF.

There are a few counts of this clone. V is TRBV5-1 and J is TRBJ2-5; D gene unclear. Per the germline V gene, CDR1 is SGHRS and CDR2 is YFSETQ. This CDR3 spans 10 amino acids. Trimming left V 8 bases short and J 2 bases short, with 4 bases between. The CDR3 region has the DNA TGCGCCAGAAGACAAGAGACCCAGTACTTC. Protein product: CARRQETQYF.